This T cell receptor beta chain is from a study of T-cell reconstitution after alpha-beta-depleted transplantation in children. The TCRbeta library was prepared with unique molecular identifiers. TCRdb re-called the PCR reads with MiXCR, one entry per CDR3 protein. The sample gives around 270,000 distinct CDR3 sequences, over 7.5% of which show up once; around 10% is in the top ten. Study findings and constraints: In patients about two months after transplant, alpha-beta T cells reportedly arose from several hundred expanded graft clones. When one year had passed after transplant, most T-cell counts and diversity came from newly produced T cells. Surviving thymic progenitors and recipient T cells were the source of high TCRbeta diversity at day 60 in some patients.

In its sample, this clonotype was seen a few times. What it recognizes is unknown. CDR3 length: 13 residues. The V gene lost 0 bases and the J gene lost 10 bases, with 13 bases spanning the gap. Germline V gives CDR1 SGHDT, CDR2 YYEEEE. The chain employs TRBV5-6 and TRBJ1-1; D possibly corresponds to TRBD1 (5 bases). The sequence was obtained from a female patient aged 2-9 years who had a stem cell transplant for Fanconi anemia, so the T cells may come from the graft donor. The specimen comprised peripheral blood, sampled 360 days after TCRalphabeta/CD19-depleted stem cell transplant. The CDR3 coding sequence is TGTGCCAGCAGCTTGGCCGACGGGGGGTTAGCTTTCTTT. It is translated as CASSLADGGLAFF. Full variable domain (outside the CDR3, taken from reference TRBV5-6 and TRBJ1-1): DAGVTQSPTHLIKTRGQQVTLRCSPKSGHDTVSWYQQALGQGPQFIFQYYEEEERQRGNFPDRFSGHQFPNYSSELNVNALLLGDSALYLCASSLADGGLAFFGQGTRLTVV.